Detailed here is one T cell receptor (beta chain). The antigen is undetermined. This CDR3 has 15 amino acids. Trimming shortened V by 1 base and J by 5 bases, and 14 bases separated the two germline ends. Germline V gene lookup returns CDR1 SGHTA and CDR2 FQGNSA. The sample originates from a study of human thymus T cells. The study's findings and limits: Related research has reported that thymic repertoires overlap highly among unrelated individuals. Usage of V and J genes appeared biased in thymic and blood repertoires.

The study used thymus tissue resected during corrective heart surgery. Some clones are missing from TCRdb's copy, which holds only in-frame ones; the method was immunoSEQ multiplex PCR. The sample yields 100,000 to 150,000 clones, over 85% seen once. Sequenced input: thymus tissue. The rearrangement joins TRBV7-2 to TRBJ1-2; D is ambiguous. The sequence came from a boy in the first two years of life with a congenital heart defect but otherwise immunologically healthy. The CDR3 nucleotides are TGTGCCAGCAGCTTAGACCAGACCTCCGGGTATGGCTACACCTTC. As protein: CASSLDQTSGYGYTF.